Listed here is a single T cell receptor (beta chain). Germline assignment: CDR1 SGHDT and CDR2 YYEEEE. The CDR3 loop spans 15 amino acids. V lost 3 bases and J lost 7; bases outside the gene matches: 9. Clones were sequenced by immunoSEQ multiplex PCR, and TCRdb holds only the in-frame ones, with some missing. In the table there are about 69,000 clones, 75% to 90% of which are singletons. The data are from a study of technical replicates of blood from a handful of donors. The material sequenced was PBMCs. V is TRBV5-6 and J is TRBJ2-7; 11 bases fit TRBD2. This sequence originates from a human donor in good health. Some clones in this sample may be carry-over from other donors' samples. The CDR3 spells CASSSPGLAALEQYF. CDR3 coding DNA: TGTGCCAGCAGCTCCCCGGGACTAGCGGCGCTGGAGCAGTACTTC.